This T cell receptor beta chain was profiled in a study of shared T cell receptors in the human thymus. This CDR3 is built from 11 residues. CDR1 DFQATT and CDR2 SNEGSKA come from the germline V gene (reference sequence). V was shortened by 6 bases and J by 11 bases, with 16 bases between the two germline ends. The protocol was immunoSEQ multiplex PCR, while the TCRdb copy is restricted to in-frame clones and leaves out a portion. The data show about 660,000 clones, about 87% seen once. The same sample was also used in a study of human thymus T cells. From that paper: Samples came from healthy Finnish infants during open corrective cardiac surgery. The source of the thymus tissue was resections taken during corrective heart surgery. Related research found strongly overlapping thymic repertoires in unrelated individuals.

The J gene is TRBJ2-5, the V gene TRBV20-1; D is uncertain. Specimen: thymocytes. The origin of this receptor is a boy younger than two with a congenital heart defect. The CDR3 DNA reads TGCAGTGCAGACCCTATTGGAGAGCAGTACTTC. Encoded protein: CSADPIGEQYF.